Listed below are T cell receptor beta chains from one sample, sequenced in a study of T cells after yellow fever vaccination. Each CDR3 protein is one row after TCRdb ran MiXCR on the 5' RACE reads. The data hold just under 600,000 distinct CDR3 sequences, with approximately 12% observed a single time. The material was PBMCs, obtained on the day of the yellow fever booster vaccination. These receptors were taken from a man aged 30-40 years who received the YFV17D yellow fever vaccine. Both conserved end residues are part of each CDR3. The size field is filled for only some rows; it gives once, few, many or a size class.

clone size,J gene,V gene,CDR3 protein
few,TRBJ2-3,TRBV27,CASSFGPTQYF
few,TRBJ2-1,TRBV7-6,CASSLSSRGNEQFF
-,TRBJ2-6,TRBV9,CASSPRRTVISGANVLTF
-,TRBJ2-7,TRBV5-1,CASSRVVGSYEQYF
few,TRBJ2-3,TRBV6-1,CASSSRGPGTDTQYF
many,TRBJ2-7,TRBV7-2,CASSYRTSGSYEQYF
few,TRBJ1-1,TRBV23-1,CAIRLERRTEAFF
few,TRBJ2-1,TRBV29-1,CSVWASYNEQFF
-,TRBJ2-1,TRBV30,CAWTSNNEQFF
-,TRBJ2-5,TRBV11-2,CASSLVLLGSPQYF